What follows are 32 T cell receptor beta chains derived from one specimen sequenced in a study of T-cell memory formation after mild COVID-19. MiXCR, run by TCRdb on the 5' RACE reads, gives a single entry per CDR3 protein. The sample includes 300,000 or so distinct CDR3 sequences, roughly 17% of them seen just once. The specimen sequenced was PBMCs or a T cell subset sorted from them (not recorded which). These receptor sequences come from a man in his late teens or twenties who had mild COVID-19 (a few samples of this study predate the infection). Cell type and time point are not known.

Many counts were recorded for this clonotype. V is TRBV27 and J is TRBJ2-5; 8 bases are a match to TRBD1. CDR1 MNHEY and CDR2 SMNVEV come from the germline V gene (reference sequence). This CDR3 has 15 residues. Germline trimming cut 4 bases from V and 2 bases from J; bases unmatched to any gene: 6. DNA of the CDR3: TGTGCCAGCAGTTCCGAGACAGGGGCGCAAGAGACCCAGTACTTC. It encodes CASSSETGAQETQYF.

This clonotype was seen a few times. DNA for the CDR3: TGCGCCAGCAGGGACGGGACTAGTGTGGATACGCAGTATTTT. Its translation is CASRDGTSVDTQYF. This rearrangement joins TRBV5-1 to TRBJ2-3, with 8 bases aligning to TRBD2. Germline lookup yields CDR1 SGHRS and CDR2 YFSETQ. The CDR3 runs 14 residues. V lost 5 bases, J lost 6 bases, and 8 bases stayed unmatched.

This clonotype was observed a few times. The chain recombines TRBV29-1 with TRBJ2-3; unclear D gene. This CDR3 is built from 13 residues. The V end lost 6 bases, the J end lost 8 bases, and 18 bases lay between the germline ends. Per germline, CDR1 SQVTM and CDR2 ANQGSEA. CDR3 region: CSVPTWNRGTQYF. The CDR3 DNA sequence: TGCAGCGTGCCCACTTGGAACAGAGGTACGCAGTATTTT.

This clonotype has more than one count but fewer than ten. The CDR3 DNA follows: TGTGCCAGCAGCCCACGACATACCACAGATACGCAGTATTTT. Its protein product is CASSPRHTTDTQYF. V and J are TRBV11-2 and TRBJ2-3, with D unresolved. Trimming stripped 5 bases from V and 2 bases from J, with 11 bases between. The CDR3 contains 14 residues. Germline CDR1 and CDR2: SGHAT and FQNNGV.

The rearrangement joins TRBV28 to TRBJ2-5, with TRBD1 identical over 11 bases. With V trimmed by 5 bases and J by 1 base, 3 bases remained unmatched. Germline-derived CDR1 and CDR2 are MDHEN and SYDVKM. This CDR3 has 15 residues. This CDR3 reads CASSGGQGAQETQYF. In DNA, the CDR3 is TGTGCCAGCAGTGGAGGACAGGGGGCCCAAGAGACCCAGTACTTC.

This clonotype has just a few counts. The chain carries TRBV28 and TRBJ1-6; D is ambiguous. V dropped 4 bases and J dropped 0 bases, with 4 bases sitting between them. The length of the CDR3 is 14 residues. The germline V gene encodes CDR1 MDHEN and CDR2 SYDVKM. The CDR3: CASSWSSYNSPLHF. The DNA for the CDR3 is TGTGCCAGCAGTTGGAGCTCCTATAATTCACCCCTCCACTTT.

The sample holds a few counts of this clonotype. The V gene is TRBV7-9, the J gene TRBJ2-1; 8 bases are shared with TRBD1. V lost 6 bases to trimming and J lost 9 bases; unmatched junction nucleotides: 10. The CDR3 is made up of 14 amino acids. Germline V lookup: CDR1 SEHNR, CDR2 FQNEAQ (reference sequence). DNA of the CDR3: TGTGCCAGCAGGCGGCCGACAGGGGACGGTGAGCAGTTCTTC. Its translation is CASRRPTGDGEQFF.

The sample holds a few counts of this clonotype. One end of the junction does not line up with germline, which may come from a read error. V and J are TRBV20-1 and TRBJ1-1; the match to TRBD1 covers 10 bases. In germline, CDR1 is DFQATT, CDR2 SNEGSKA (reference sequence). There are 12 residues in the CDR3. As DNA, the CDR3 is TGCAGTGCTAGAGATCCCGGGACAGGGGCGCTTTTT. It translates to CSARDPGTGALF.

This clonotype was seen a few times. The J gene is TRBJ2-3, the V gene TRBV6-2 or TRBV6-3; D might be TRBD2 (6 bases). CDR1 is MNHEY and CDR2 is SVGEGT in the germline V gene. The CDR3 contains 12 residues. Trimming removed 0 bases at V and 12 bases at J, with 10 bases between. CDR3 residues: CASSYSGGSQYF. The DNA for the CDR3 is TGTGCCAGCAGTTACTCTGGGGGGTCCCAGTATTTT.

The V gene is TRBV7-2, the J gene TRBJ1-2, with 8 bases aligning to TRBD1. Germline CDR1 SGHTA, CDR2 FQGNSA. The CDR3 length is 15 residues. V lost 3 bases to trimming and J lost 4 bases; unmatched junction nucleotides: 7. This CDR3 is CASSLTGDRIYGYTF. The CDR3 region has the DNA TGTGCCAGCAGCTTGACAGGGGATAGGATCTATGGCTACACCTTC.

This clonotype has ten or more counts. The chain is built from TRBV19 and TRBJ1-1; D possibly corresponds to TRBD1 (6 bases). The CDR3 has 13 residues. CDR1 is LNHDA and CDR2 is SQIVND in the germline V gene (reference sequence). V was pared by 7 bases and J by 5 bases, with 14 bases between. Here the CDR3 DNA reads TGTGCCAGTAAGGAATCCGGGACAACTGAAGCTTTCTTT. Translating it yields CASKESGTTEAFF.

The sample holds many counts of this clonotype. The chain recombines TRBV5-1 with TRBJ2-1; no clear D. The CDR3 covers 15 residues. CDR1 and CDR2 from the germline V gene are SGHRS and YFSETQ. Trimming pared 1 base from V and 0 bases from J, leaving 8 bases between. In DNA form, the CDR3 reads TGCGCCAGCAGCTTGTCCACTAACTCCTACAATGAGCAGTTCTTC. It is translated as CASSLSTNSYNEQFF. Looking up the rest from reference TRBV5-1 and TRBJ2-1 gives the full variable domain: KAGVTQTPRYLIKTRGQQVTLSCSPISGHRSVSWYQQTPGQGLQFLFEYFSETQRNKGNFPGRFSGRQFSNSRSEMNVSTLELGDSALYLCASSLSTNSYNEQFFGPGTRLTVL.

This clonotype was recorded a few times. The chain employs TRBV10-3 and TRBJ1-3; D is unresolved. The germline V gene encodes CDR1 ENHRY and CDR2 SYGVKD. Trimming cost V 10 bases and J 2 bases, with 6 bases left between them. The CDR3 length is 11 residues. The CDR3 is CATATGNTIYF. As DNA, the CDR3 is TGTGCCACCGCTACTGGAAACACCATATATTTT.

The rearrangement links TRBV6-2 or TRBV6-3 to TRBJ2-7; D remains unclear. V lost 0 bases and J lost 4, with 7 bases in between. This CDR3 spans 13 amino acids. Germline V gene lookup returns CDR1 MNHEY and CDR2 SVGEGT. The CDR3 sequence: CASSYSARYEQYV. The CDR3 DNA reads as TGTGCCAGCAGTTACTCGGCAAGATACGAGCAGTACGTC.

In this sample, this clonotype turned up a few times. The chain recombines TRBV6-6 with TRBJ1-2; 9 bases agree with TRBD1. Per germline, CDR1 MNHNY and CDR2 SVGAGI (reference sequence). The CDR3 sequence is 14 residues long. V shed 6 bases and J 5 bases; nucleotides not matched to a gene: 7. The CDR3 here is CASSPDRGGYGYTF. The CDR3 nucleotides are TGTGCCAGCAGCCCTGACAGGGGGGGGTATGGCTACACCTTC.

This clonotype came up many times. V is TRBV11-2 and J is TRBJ1-6; 8 bases fit TRBD1. This CDR3 has 16 amino acids. Germline V gives CDR1 SGHAT, CDR2 FQNNGV. Germline trimming cut 7 bases from V and 10 bases from J; bases unmatched to any gene: 15. CDR3 residues: CASTPEGQGGLSPLHF. The CDR3 bases are TGTGCCAGCACCCCGGAAGGACAGGGAGGACTCTCACCCCTCCACTTT.

This clonotype appeared a few times. V is TRBV7-9 and J is TRBJ1-1; 7 nucleotides align to TRBD1. This CDR3 comprises 13 residues. Unmatched junction bases numbered 1, after V lost 4 bases and J lost 2 bases. Germline CDR1 and CDR2: SEHNR and FQNEAQ (reference sequence). The CDR3 sequence: CASSWDSNTEAFF. CDR3 nucleotide sequence: TGTGCCAGCAGCTGGGACAGCAACACTGAAGCTTTCTTT.

This clonotype was observed many times. The V and J genes are TRBV10-3 and TRBJ2-7; the D gene is possibly TRBD1 (6 bases). Germline loops: CDR1 ENHRY, CDR2 SYGVKD. Trimming removed 6 bases from V and 3 bases from J, with 9 bases in between. This CDR3 contains 12 residues. The DNA for the CDR3 is TGTGCCATCAGCCAGGACAGCTACGAGCAGTACTTC. It codes for CAISQDSYEQYF.

This clonotype was counted a few times. The gene calls are TRBV7-2 and TRBJ1-1, with D maybe TRBD1 (5 bases). Germline CDR1 SGHTA, CDR2 FQGNSA. This CDR3 comprises 15 residues. V lost 1 base, J lost 4 bases, and 13 bases lay in between. DNA of the CDR3: TGTGCCAGCAGCTTAGTAGCAGGGCTGGGCACTGAAGCTTTCTTT. This codes for CASSLVAGLGTEAFF.

V and J are TRBV11-2 and TRBJ1-1; D is unclear. From germline, CDR1 is SGHAT and CDR2 FQNNGV. The CDR3 has 14 residues. The ends were cut back, 0 bases at V and 4 bases at J, with 9 bases in the middle. CDR3 nucleotides: TGTGCCAGCAGCTTAGATCAATGGACCACTGAAGCTTTCTTT. Its translation: CASSLDQWTTEAFF.

The chain recombines TRBV12-3 or TRBV12-4 with TRBJ1-1, with unresolved D. CDR3 length equals 12 residues. Trimming shortened V by 1 base and J by 10 bases, and 10 bases separated the two germline ends. The CDR3 reads CASSLEGARAFF. The CDR3 DNA reads TGTGCCAGCAGTTTAGAGGGAGCCCGAGCTTTCTTT.

The DNA of the CDR3 is TGTGCCAGTCGGCGGACGAGTGGGTTTTACGAGCAGTACTTC. Translated: CASRRTSGFYEQYF. The rearrangement uses TRBV19 and TRBJ2-7; D uncertain. Germline CDR1 is LNHDA and CDR2 is SQIVND (reference sequence). V was trimmed by 8 bases and J by 4 bases, leaving 18 bases between them. CDR3 length: 14 residues.

In this sample, this clonotype turned up many times. The chain combines TRBV6-5 with TRBJ1-1, with D hard to call. This CDR3 is built from 14 residues. Trimming left V 2 bases short and J 5 bases short, with 12 bases between. The germline V gene has CDR1 MNHEY and CDR2 SVGAGI. CDR3 DNA: TGTGCCAGCAGTTACCGTCGGCCAGGTACTGAAGCTTTCTTT. Protein: CASSYRRPGTEAFF.

This clonotype was counted only a few times. The V and J genes are TRBV7-6 and TRBJ1-1; D gene uncertain. Germline V gives CDR1 SGHVS, CDR2 FNYEAQ. The CDR3 consists of 15 residues. Deletions cut 0 bases from V and 3 bases from J, with 11 bases between. The CDR3 reads CASSLAFYTHTEAFF. The CDR3 DNA follows: TGTGCCAGCAGCTTAGCGTTCTACACTCACACTGAAGCTTTCTTT.

The chain employs TRBV27 and TRBJ2-3, with 13 bases that match TRBD2. This CDR3 has 17 residues. In germline, CDR1 is MNHEY, CDR2 SMNVEV (reference sequence). The J segment lost 2 bases and the V segment lost 6 bases, leaving 8 bases of the junction unmatched. CDR3 sequence (DNA): TGTGCCAGCAGGCGACTAGCGGGGGGCCTTAACACAGATACGCAGTATTTT. It codes for CASRRLAGGLNTDTQYF.

The V and J genes are TRBV4-1 and TRBJ2-7; perhaps TRBD2 as D (5 bases). Trimming cost V 4 bases and J 4 bases, with 14 bases left between them. The CDR3 is made up of 14 amino acids. Germline loops: CDR1 MGHRA, CDR2 YSYEKL. The CDR3 DNA follows: TGCGCCAGCAGCCCCTCTCCCGGGGAGTACGAGCAGTACGTC. As protein: CASSPSPGEYEQYV.

This clonotype was counted only a few times. V is TRBV5-6 and J is TRBJ2-7; possible D gene TRBD2, 6 bases. CDR1 is SGHDT, CDR2 YYEEEE, per germline. V lost 0 bases and J 7 bases, leaving 8 bases between the germline ends. The CDR3 runs 12 residues. The CDR3 loop reads CASSLGGIEQYV. The CDR3 DNA sequence: TGTGCCAGCAGCTTGGGCGGGATTGAGCAGTACGTC.

This chain joins TRBV5-1 and TRBJ2-5; D could derive from TRBD1 or TRBD2 (5 bases each). The V end lost 4 bases, the J end lost 3 bases, and 13 bases lay between the germline ends. The CDR3 has 14 residues. Germline V gene sequence: CDR1 SGHRS, CDR2 YFSETQ. CDR3 in DNA: TGCGCCAGCAGCCCTGGGACGGTAGAAGAGACCCAGTACTTC. Translated, it gives CASSPGTVEETQYF. The full variable domain, rest sourced from reference TRBV5-1 and TRBJ2-5, is KAGVTQTPRYLIKTRGQQVTLSCSPISGHRSVSWYQQTPGQGLQFLFEYFSETQRNKGNFPGRFSGRQFSNSRSEMNVSTLELGDSALYLCASSPGTVEETQYFGPGTRLLVL.

The chain uses TRBV18 and TRBJ2-7, with unresolved D. Trimming removed 4 bases at V and 5 bases at J, with 12 bases between. Per the germline V gene, CDR1 is KGHSH and CDR2 is LQKENI. The CDR3 is 13 amino acids. The CDR3 here is CASSQNNPHEQYF. The CDR3 DNA sequence: TGTGCCAGCTCACAAAATAACCCCCACGAGCAGTACTTC.

V and J are TRBV12-3 or TRBV12-4 and TRBJ1-1, with TRBD1 matching over 8 bases. The length of the CDR3 is 16 residues. J was trimmed by 4 bases and V by 5 bases; bases with no gene match: 12. The CDR3 bases are TGTGCCAGCAGTCAAAAGCCCCACAGGGGGAGCACTGAAGCTTTCTTT. The encoded protein is CASSQKPHRGSTEAFF.

This clonotype was detected only a few times. The rearrangement uses TRBV27 and TRBJ1-2; 9 bases are a match to TRBD1. CDR1 MNHEY and CDR2 SMNVEV come from the germline V gene (reference sequence). J lost 5 bases, V lost 6 bases, and 13 bases had no gene match. This CDR3 contains 16 residues. The CDR3 region has the DNA TGTGCCAGCAGCCGACAGGACCCGGGACAGGGATATGGCTACACCTTC. It specifies CASSRQDPGQGYGYTF.

This clonotype was detected only a few times. The chain uses TRBV7-2 and TRBJ2-1; 11 positions match TRBD1. CDR3 length equals 14 residues. CDR1 and CDR2 (germline): SGHTA, FQGNSA. V was pared by 4 bases and J by 7 bases, with 3 bases of the junction left unmatched. The CDR3: CASSWTGGGNEQFF. Here the CDR3 DNA reads TGTGCCAGCAGCTGGACAGGGGGCGGGAATGAGCAGTTCTTC.